Listed below are T cell receptor beta chains from one sample, sequenced in a study of tumor-infiltrating lymphocytes in primary liver carcinoma. TCRdb reanalysed the multiplex PCR reads using MiXCR and keeps one entry per CDR3 protein. The table includes some 180,000 distinct CDR3 sequences, about 60% detected once. Sequences were obtained from peripheral blood. All receptors derive from a man in his forties or fifties with primary liver carcinoma and hepatitis B virus infection. Both conserved end residues are part of each CDR3. Each record gives: V gene, D gene, clone size, J gene, CDR3 protein, CDR3 DNA. D genes are given only for firm matches. The listing skips clone size in some rows; elsewhere it reads once, few, many or a size class.

v_gene: TRBV12-3/TRBV12-4; d_gene: TRBD1; abundance: NA; j_gene: TRBJ1-5; CDR3aa: CASSLDRPQQPQHF; CDR3nt: TGTGCCAGCAGCTTGGACAGGCCGCAACAGCCCCAGCATTTT
v_gene: TRBV12-5; d_gene: NA; abundance: many; j_gene: TRBJ2-6; CDR3aa: CASGLSLSTQISGANVLTF; CDR3nt: TGTGCTAGTGGTTTGTCCCTGTCAACTCAAATCTCTGGGGCCAACGTCCTGACTTTC
v_gene: TRBV5-5; d_gene: NA; abundance: NA; j_gene: TRBJ2-5; CDR3aa: CASSYTIERRETQYF; CDR3nt: TGTGCCAGCAGCTACACTATCGAGAGGCGGGAGACCCAGTACTTC
v_gene: TRBV29-1; d_gene: TRBD1; abundance: NA; j_gene: TRBJ2-1; CDR3aa: CSIGKGTANYNEQFF; CDR3nt: TGCAGCATTGGCAAGGGGACAGCTAATTACAATGAGCAGTTCTTC
v_gene: TRBV28; d_gene: NA; abundance: many; j_gene: TRBJ2-7; CDR3aa: CASSLQAGAYEQYF; CDR3nt: TGTGCCAGCAGTCTACAAGCGGGTGCCTACGAGCAGTACTTC
v_gene: TRBV30; d_gene: NA; abundance: NA; j_gene: TRBJ1-5; CDR3aa: CAWSTGTLNQPQHF; CDR3nt: TGTGCCTGGAGTACCGGGACACTTAATCAGCCCCAACATTTT
v_gene: TRBV10-3; d_gene: NA; abundance: NA; j_gene: TRBJ1-5; CDR3aa: CAISLQGSQPQHF; CDR3nt: TGTGCCATCAGTCTACAGGGAAGCCAGCCCCAGCATTTT
v_gene: TRBV6-6; d_gene: NA; abundance: few; j_gene: TRBJ1-6; CDR3aa: CASSYSLQALDSPLHF; CDR3nt: TGTGCCAGCAGTTACTCGTTACAGGCCCTAGACTCACCCCTCCACTTT
v_gene: TRBV6-1; d_gene: TRBD1; abundance: NA; j_gene: TRBJ1-5; CDR3aa: CASTEQGASNQPQHF; CDR3nt: TGTGCCAGCACCGAACAGGGGGCCAGCAATCAGCCCCAGCATTTT
v_gene: TRBV6-1; d_gene: NA; abundance: once; j_gene: TRBJ2-3; CDR3aa: CASSDRDGAGSDTQYF; CDR3nt: TGTGCCAGCAGTGATAGAGACGGGGCAGGGTCAGATACGCAGTATTTT
v_gene: TRBV7-9; d_gene: TRBD2; abundance: NA; j_gene: TRBJ2-3; CDR3aa: CASSLGLAQDTQYF; CDR3nt: TGTGCCAGCAGCCTCGGACTAGCTCAAGATACGCAGTATTTT
v_gene: TRBV6-1; d_gene: NA; abundance: NA; j_gene: TRBJ2-7; CDR3aa: CASSDWVSYEQYF; CDR3nt: TGTGCCAGCAGTGACTGGGTCTCCTACGAGCAGTACTTC
v_gene: TRBV28; d_gene: NA; abundance: once; j_gene: TRBJ2-7; CDR3aa: CASSPDQLGYEQYF; CDR3nt: TGTGCCAGCAGTCCCGATCAGCTGGGATACGAGCAGTACTTC
v_gene: TRBV5-1; d_gene: TRBD1; abundance: few; j_gene: TRBJ2-4; CDR3aa: CASSSGQGARNIQYF; CDR3nt: TGCGCCAGCAGCTCGGGACAGGGGGCTAGGAACATTCAGTACTTC
v_gene: TRBV29-1; d_gene: NA; abundance: NA; j_gene: TRBJ2-2; CDR3aa: CIVEEGAGVVGELFF; CDR3nt: TGCATCGTTGAAGAAGGTGCAGGGGTGGTCGGGGAGCTGTTTTTT
v_gene: TRBV29-1; d_gene: TRBD1; abundance: NA; j_gene: TRBJ2-7; CDR3aa: CSVAGTDYDEQYF; CDR3nt: TGCAGCGTTGCGGGGACAGACTACGACGAGCAGTACTTC
v_gene: TRBV11-2; d_gene: TRBD1; abundance: many; j_gene: TRBJ1-1; CDR3aa: CASSFLDRETEAFF; CDR3nt: TGTGCCAGCAGCTTCCTGGACAGGGAAACTGAAGCTTTCTTT
v_gene: TRBV6-1; d_gene: NA; abundance: few; j_gene: TRBJ1-1; CDR3aa: CASSNDPRGTEAFF; CDR3nt: TGTGCCAGCAGTAACGACCCCCGGGGCACTGAAGCTTTCTTT
v_gene: TRBV29-1; d_gene: TRBD1; abundance: NA; j_gene: TRBJ2-5; CDR3aa: CSVIKGAKTQYF; CDR3nt: TGCAGCGTTATCAAGGGGGCGAAGACCCAGTACTTC
v_gene: TRBV11-2; d_gene: TRBD1; abundance: NA; j_gene: TRBJ2-3; CDR3aa: CAISFGQGGTDTQYF; CDR3nt: TGTGCCATCAGCTTCGGACAGGGGGGCACGGATACGCAGTATTTT
v_gene: TRBV6-1; d_gene: TRBD2; abundance: NA; j_gene: TRBJ2-1; CDR3aa: CASSRLAVNEQFF; CDR3nt: TGTGCCAGCAGTCGACTAGCGGTTAATGAGCAGTTCTTC
v_gene: TRBV6-6; d_gene: TRBD1; abundance: few; j_gene: TRBJ2-7; CDR3aa: CASSYSLDRPPYEQYF; CDR3nt: TGTGCCAGCAGTTACTCCCTGGACAGGCCTCCCTACGAGCAGTACTTC
v_gene: TRBV5-5; d_gene: NA; abundance: NA; j_gene: TRBJ2-1; CDR3aa: CASSLGLVGGGEQFF; CDR3nt: TGTGCCAGCAGCTTGGGACTAGTCGGGGGCGGTGAGCAGTTCTTC
v_gene: TRBV11-1; d_gene: NA; abundance: many; j_gene: TRBJ2-1; CDR3aa: CASSLGEEQFF; CDR3nt: TGTGCCAGCAGCTTAGGCGAGGAGCAGTTCTTC
v_gene: TRBV29-1; d_gene: NA; abundance: many; j_gene: TRBJ2-5; CDR3aa: CSVEDFGATQYF; CDR3nt: TGCAGCGTTGAAGATTTTGGCGCGACCCAGTACTTC
v_gene: TRBV11-1; d_gene: TRBD2; abundance: NA; j_gene: TRBJ2-1; CDR3aa: CASSLGLAGVYGQFF; CDR3nt: TGTGCTAGCAGCTTAGGGCTAGCGGGAGTTTATGGGCAGTTCTTC
v_gene: TRBV11-2; d_gene: NA; abundance: many; j_gene: TRBJ1-1; CDR3aa: CASSSTIGANPSEAFF; CDR3nt: TGTGCCAGCAGCTCCACTATTGGGGCCAATCCCAGTGAAGCTTTCTTT
v_gene: TRBV6-5; d_gene: TRBD1; abundance: once; j_gene: TRBJ2-5; CDR3aa: CASNRGGQETQYF; CDR3nt: TGTGCCAGCAACAGGGGCGGCCAAGAGACCCAGTACTTC
v_gene: TRBV29-1; d_gene: TRBD2; abundance: NA; j_gene: TRBJ2-2; CDR3aa: CSVTGGPPGELFF; CDR3nt: TGCAGCGTTACGGGAGGGCCACCCGGGGAGCTGTTTTTT
v_gene: TRBV12-3/TRBV12-4; d_gene: TRBD2; abundance: NA; j_gene: TRBJ2-5; CDR3aa: CASSFGGSGETQYF; CDR3nt: TGTGCCAGCAGTTTTGGCGGGAGTGGGGAGACCCAGTACTTC
v_gene: TRBV5-5; d_gene: NA; abundance: few; j_gene: TRBJ2-5; CDR3aa: CASSLLLRGTLETQYF; CDR3nt: TGTGCCAGCAGTTTGTTGCTCCGGGGGACGTTGGAGACCCAGTACTTC
v_gene: TRBV11-2; d_gene: TRBD1; abundance: many; j_gene: TRBJ2-5; CDR3aa: CASSLKGDRVGETQYF; CDR3nt: TGTGCCAGCAGCTTAAAAGGGGACAGGGTTGGGGAGACCCAGTACTTC
v_gene: TRBV30; d_gene: NA; abundance: NA; j_gene: TRBJ1-2; CDR3aa: CAWSVQGRGADYGYTF; CDR3nt: TGTGCCTGGAGTGTACAGGGCAGGGGAGCAGACTATGGCTACACCTTC
v_gene: TRBV29-1; d_gene: NA; abundance: NA; j_gene: TRBJ2-4; CDR3aa: CGVSEGRGSQKNIQYF; CDR3nt: TGCGGCGTGTCGGAAGGTAGGGGCTCGCAGAAAAACATTCAGTACTTC
v_gene: TRBV11-2; d_gene: NA; abundance: NA; j_gene: TRBJ1-3; CDR3aa: CANSLEAGGDTIYF; CDR3nt: TGTGCCAACAGCTTAGAGGCGGGGGGGGACACCATATATTTT
v_gene: TRBV11-2; d_gene: NA; abundance: NA; j_gene: TRBJ2-5; CDR3aa: CTSSLDWAGRQTQYF; CDR3nt: TGTACTAGCAGCTTAGATTGGGCGGGACGGCAGACCCAGTACTTC
v_gene: TRBV10-2; d_gene: NA; abundance: NA; j_gene: TRBJ1-1; CDR3aa: CASSEQADMNTEAFF; CDR3nt: TGCGCCAGCAGTGAGCAGGCAGACATGAACACTGAAGCTTTCTTT
v_gene: TRBV10-2; d_gene: NA; abundance: NA; j_gene: TRBJ2-1; CDR3aa: CASSDFSSYNEQFF; CDR3nt: TGCGCCAGCAGTGATTTTAGCTCCTACAATGAGCAGTTCTTC
v_gene: TRBV11-2; d_gene: NA; abundance: NA; j_gene: TRBJ2-2; CDR3aa: CASSLGDENTGELFF; CDR3nt: TGTGCCAGCAGCTTAGGGGACGAGAACACCGGGGAGCTGTTTTTT
v_gene: TRBV4-1; d_gene: NA; abundance: NA; j_gene: TRBJ2-7; CDR3aa: CASGTAVVGEQYF; CDR3nt: TGCGCCAGCGGGACCGCTGTCGTGGGCGAGCAGTACTTC
v_gene: TRBV13; d_gene: NA; abundance: few; j_gene: TRBJ2-1; CDR3aa: CASSLVASQDNEQFF; CDR3nt: TGTGCCAGCAGCTTAGTGGCGTCCCAGGACAATGAGCAGTTCTTC
v_gene: TRBV11-2; d_gene: TRBD2; abundance: NA; j_gene: TRBJ2-7; CDR3aa: CTSSPSTSTYEQYF; CDR3nt: TGTACCAGCAGCCCCTCGACTAGCACCTACGAGCAGTACTTC
v_gene: TRBV7-9; d_gene: NA; abundance: NA; j_gene: TRBJ2-1; CDR3aa: CASSSNLSSYNEQSF; CDR3nt: TGTGCCAGCAGCTCGAACTTGAGCTCCTACAATGAGCAGTCCTTC
v_gene: TRBV5-1; d_gene: NA; abundance: many; j_gene: TRBJ2-3; CDR3aa: CASSSSTDTQYF; CDR3nt: TGCGCCAGCAGCTCCAGCACAGATACGCAGTATTTT
v_gene: TRBV12-3/TRBV12-4; d_gene: NA; abundance: few; j_gene: TRBJ1-4; CDR3aa: CASSFRGDEKLFF; CDR3nt: TGTGCCAGCAGTTTTAGGGGTGACGAAAAACTGTTTTTT